This entry is about one T cell receptor (beta chain). Antigen specificity is unknown. This record belongs to a study of STAT3 mutations in large granular lymphocyte leukemia. Study-wide context: Roughly half of the longitudinally sequenced T-LGLL patients carried detectable canonical activating STAT3 mutations. Findings of the study overall: Every T-cell large granular lymphocyte leukemia patient had at least one immunodominant TCR beta clonotype.

The CDR3 sequence is 14 residues long. CDR1 is MGHDK, CDR2 SYGVNS, per germline. V lost 3 bases, J lost 6 bases, and 11 bases lay in between. TCRdb's copy holds only in-frame clones and misses some; the assay was immunoSEQ multiplex PCR. Seen here are approximately 8,000 clones, around nine tenths observed once, and the top ten hold about 81%. This chain joins TRBV25-1 and TRBJ2-2; D gene uncertain. The origin of this receptor is a man older than 75 with T-cell large granular lymphocyte leukemia. Some clones in this sample may be carry-over from other donors' samples. The sample comprised peripheral blood mononuclear cells. The chain's CDR3 is CASSDNPDPGELFF. DNA for the CDR3: TGTGCCAGCAGTGACAACCCGGACCCCGGGGAGCTGTTTTTT.